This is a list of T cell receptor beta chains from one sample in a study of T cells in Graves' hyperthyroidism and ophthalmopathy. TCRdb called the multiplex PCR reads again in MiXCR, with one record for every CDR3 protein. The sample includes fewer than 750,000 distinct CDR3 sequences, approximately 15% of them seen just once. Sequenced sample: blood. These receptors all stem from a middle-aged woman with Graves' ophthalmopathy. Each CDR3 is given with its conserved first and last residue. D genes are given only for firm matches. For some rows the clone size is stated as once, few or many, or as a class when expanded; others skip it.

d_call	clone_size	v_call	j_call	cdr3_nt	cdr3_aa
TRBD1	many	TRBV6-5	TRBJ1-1	TGTGCCAGCAGTTCAAGGACAGGGGAGAGAACTGAAGCTTTCTTT	CASSSRTGERTEAFF
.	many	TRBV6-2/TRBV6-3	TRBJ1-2	TGTGCCAGCACCAACGGGGATGGCTACACCTTC	CASTNGDGYTF
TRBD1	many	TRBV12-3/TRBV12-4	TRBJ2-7	TGTGCCAGCAGTTTAGATGGACAGGGATTCGAGCAGTACTTC	CASSLDGQGFEQYF
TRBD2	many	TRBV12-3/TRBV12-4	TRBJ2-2	TGTGCCAGCAAACCCCTAGCGGGGAACACCGGGGAGCTGTTTTTT	CASKPLAGNTGELFF
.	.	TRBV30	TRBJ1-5	TGTGCCTGGACCCCCGGGACGCCCGGTCGTCAGCCCCAGCATTTT	CAWTPGTPGRQPQHF
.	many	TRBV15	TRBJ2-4	TGTGCCACCAGCAGAGAAGGCAGCCTAGCCAAAAACATTCAGTACTTC	CATSREGSLAKNIQYF
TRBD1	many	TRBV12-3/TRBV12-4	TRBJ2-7	TGTGCCAGCAGTGACGACAGGGAAGCTTCCTACGAGCAGTACTTC	CASSDDREASYEQYF
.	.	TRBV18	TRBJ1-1	TGTGCCAGCTCTCCGGGTACATGGGGCACTGAAGCTTTCTTT	CASSPGTWGTEAFF
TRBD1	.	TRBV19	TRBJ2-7	TGTGCCAGTAGTCCCTCCCCGGGGACAGGGGCGTACTACGAGCAGTACTTC	CASSPSPGTGAYYEQYF
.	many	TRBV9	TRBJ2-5	TGTGCCAGCAGCGTAGACCCCGGACAAGAGACCCAGTACTTC	CASSVDPGQETQYF
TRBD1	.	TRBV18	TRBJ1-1	TGTGCCAGCTCACAAGACAGGGTTGAGACTGAAGCTTTCTTT	CASSQDRVETEAFF
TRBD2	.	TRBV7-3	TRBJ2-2	TGTGCCAGCAGCTTGACGACTAGCCTGAACACCGGGGAGCTGTTTTTT	CASSLTTSLNTGELFF
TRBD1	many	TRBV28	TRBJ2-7	TGTGCCAGCAGTCTGGACAGGGGAGCCGGTGAGCAGTACTTC	CASSLDRGAGEQYF
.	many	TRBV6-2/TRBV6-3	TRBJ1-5	TGTGCCAGCCTTGGTGGGGACGCTCAGCCCCAGCATTTT	CASLGGDAQPQHF